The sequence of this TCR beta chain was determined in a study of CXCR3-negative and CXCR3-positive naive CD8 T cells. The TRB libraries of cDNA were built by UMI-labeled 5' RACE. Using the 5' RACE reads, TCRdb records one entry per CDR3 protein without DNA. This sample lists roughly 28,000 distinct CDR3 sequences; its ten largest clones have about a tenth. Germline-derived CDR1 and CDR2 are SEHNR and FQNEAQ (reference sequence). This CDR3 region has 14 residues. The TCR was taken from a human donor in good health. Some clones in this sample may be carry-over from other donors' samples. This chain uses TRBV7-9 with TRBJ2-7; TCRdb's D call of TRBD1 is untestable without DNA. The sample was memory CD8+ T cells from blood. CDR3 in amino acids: CASSPRQGGYEQYF.